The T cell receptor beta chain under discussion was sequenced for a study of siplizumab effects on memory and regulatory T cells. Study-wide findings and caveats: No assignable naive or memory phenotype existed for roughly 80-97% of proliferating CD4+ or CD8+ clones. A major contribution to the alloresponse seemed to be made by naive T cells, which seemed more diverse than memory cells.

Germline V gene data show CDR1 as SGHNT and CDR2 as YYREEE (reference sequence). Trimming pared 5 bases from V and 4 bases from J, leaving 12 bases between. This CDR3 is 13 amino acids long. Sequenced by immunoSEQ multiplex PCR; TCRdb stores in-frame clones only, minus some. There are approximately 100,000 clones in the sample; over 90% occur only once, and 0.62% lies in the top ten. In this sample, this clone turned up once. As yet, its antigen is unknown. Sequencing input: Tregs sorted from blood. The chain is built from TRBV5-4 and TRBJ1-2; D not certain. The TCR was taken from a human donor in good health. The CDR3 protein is CASSSRTVYGYTF. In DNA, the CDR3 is TGTGCCAGCAGTTCCAGGACGGTCTATGGCTACACCTTC.